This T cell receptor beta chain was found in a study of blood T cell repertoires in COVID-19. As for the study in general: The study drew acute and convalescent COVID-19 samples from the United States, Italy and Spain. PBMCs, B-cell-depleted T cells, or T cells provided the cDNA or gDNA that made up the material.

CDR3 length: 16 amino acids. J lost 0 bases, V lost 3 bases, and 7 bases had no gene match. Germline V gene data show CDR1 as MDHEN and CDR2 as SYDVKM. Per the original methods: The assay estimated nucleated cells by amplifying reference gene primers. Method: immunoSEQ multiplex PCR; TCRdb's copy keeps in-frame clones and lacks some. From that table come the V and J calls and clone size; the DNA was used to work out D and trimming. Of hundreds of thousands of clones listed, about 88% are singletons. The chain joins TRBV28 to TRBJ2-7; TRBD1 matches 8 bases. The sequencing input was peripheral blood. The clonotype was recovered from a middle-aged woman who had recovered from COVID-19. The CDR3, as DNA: TGTGCCAGCAGTTTCACGGCAGGGGGCTACTCCTACGAGCAGTACTTC. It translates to CASSFTAGGYSYEQYF.